This T cell receptor beta chain is drawn from a study of PD-1 blockade in mismatch repair-deficient tumors. Trimming pared 4 bases from V and 3 bases from J, leaving 13 bases between. CDR3 size: 15 residues. CDR1 is MNHEY and CDR2 is SVGAGI in the germline V gene. This clone turned up a few times. Method: immunoSEQ multiplex PCR; TCRdb's copy keeps in-frame clones and lacks some. The sample has roughly 50,000 clones, about 80% seen once. The chain has TRBV6-5 and TRBJ2-1; D may be TRBD1 (6 bases). Sequenced here: peripheral blood, sampled 4 weeks after starting pembrolizumab. The TCR originated in an adult with mismatch repair-deficient cancer. In nucleotides, the CDR3 is TGTGCCAGCAGTTCCCTACAGGGAAGCTACAATGAGCAGTTCTTC. It yields the protein CASSSLQGSYNEQFF.